The 16 T cell receptor beta chains below were found in one sample sequenced in a study of cytomegalovirus exposure and HLA in healthy donors (dated by TCRdb to 2015 to 2018). Receptors were amplified or captured by the immunoSEQ multiplex PCR assay. For the multiplex PCR, a mixture combining 60 forward primers for TCR Vbeta segments and 13 reverse primers for TCR Jbeta segments was used. What TCRdb holds here is the immuneACCESS table cut down to in-frame rearrangements. Part of the clones is not present; checked against another copy, under half of the missing clones reflect an unresolved V gene, and the others are unexplained. This sample lists some 200,000 clones; approximately 83% were detected once. 0.71% of the sample is taken by the ten largest. Sequencing was carried out using PBMCs. These receptors all come from a boy aged 2 to 10 in good health and CMV-seronegative.

The chain uses TRBV6-7 and TRBJ2-5; 11 positions agree with TRBD2. The end of the DNA aligns better with TRBJ2-7, so the J call may be wrong. TRBV6-7 is an ORF for which the function is uncertain. This CDR3 comprises 16 residues. CDR3 bases: TGTGCCAGCAGTTACTCGATTAGCGGGAGGGCCGGCGAGCAGTACTTC. Amino acid sequence: CASSYSISGRAGEQYF.

The table lists this clone with a few counts. The sample contains more than one DNA sequence encoding this CDR3. Here the CDR3 reads CASSQDRRGGYTF. The DNA of the CDR3 is TGTGCCAGCAGCCAAGATAGGAGAGGCGGCTACACCTTC. The chain employs TRBV4-2 and TRBJ1-2; D remains unclear. The V end was cut by 0 bases, the J end by 8 bases, with 10 bases between. CDR3 length: 13 residues. CDR1 is LGHNA, CDR2 YNFKEQ, per germline.

J is TRBJ1-2 and V is TRBV5-4; TRBD1 might be the D (5 bases). Deletions cut 4 bases from V and 8 bases from J, with 18 bases between. The CDR3 consists of 14 residues. Germline assignment: CDR1 SGHNT and CDR2 YYREEE (reference sequence). For the CDR3, the DNA is TGTGCCAGCAGCCCGGGCGCGGGGCTTATAGGCTACACCTTC. It specifies CASSPGAGLIGYTF.

The rearrangement joins TRBV5-1 to TRBJ1-5, with D possibly matching TRBD1 (5 bases). Per germline, CDR1 SGHRS and CDR2 YFSETQ. Trimming left V 4 bases short and J 1 base short, with 12 bases between. This CDR3 comprises 15 residues. CDR3 sequence: CASSLPGLSNQPQHF. The CDR3 DNA sequence: TGCGCCAGCAGCCTGCCGGGACTGAGCAATCAGCCCCAGCATTTT.

The chain joins TRBV2 to TRBJ2-3; 8 nucleotides line up with TRBD2. The CDR3 contains 18 residues. The V and J ends lost 6 bases and 0 bases, in that order; junction bases with no gene match: 14. Germline V lookup: CDR1 SNHLY, CDR2 FYNNEI. Here the CDR3 reads CASSETGTSYSSTDTQYF. CDR3 nucleotide sequence: TGTGCCAGCAGCGAGACCGGGACTAGTTATTCCAGCACAGATACGCAGTATTTT.

The chain links TRBV7-2 to TRBJ2-1; 10 bases line up with TRBD2. The junction had 6 bases not matched to a gene; V was cut back by 0 bases and J by 7 bases. Germline CDR1 is SGHTA and CDR2 is FQGNSA. CDR3 length: 16 residues. The CDR3 loop reads CASSLAPSGSRNEQFF. CDR3 DNA sequence: TGTGCCAGCAGCTTAGCGCCTAGCGGGAGTCGGAATGAGCAGTTCTTC.

This chain uses TRBV9 with TRBJ1-4; the D gene is possibly TRBD1 (6 bases). V dropped 0 bases and J dropped 3 bases, with 9 bases sitting between them. The CDR3 consists of 15 residues. Germline values: CDR1 SGDLS, CDR2 YYNGEE. CDR3 amino acids: CASSVAQGPNEKLFF. The DNA of the CDR3 is TGTGCCAGCAGCGTAGCCCAGGGGCCTAATGAAAAACTGTTTTTT.

This chain connects TRBV15 to TRBJ2-1, with TRBD1 identical over 7 bases. The CDR3 extends over 15 amino acids. Looked up from germline, CDR1 is LNHNV and CDR2 is YYDKDF (reference sequence). Trimming removed 0 bases from V and 2 bases from J; junction bases left unmatched: 1. CDR3 in DNA: TGTGCCACCAGCAGAGATCAGGGGGCCTACAATGAGCAGTTCTTC. Protein product: CATSRDQGAYNEQFF.

This clone has only one observation. The DNA of the CDR3 is TGTGCCACCAAAGCGGGAGCAGTTAAGGAGCAGTACTTC. This translates into CATKAGAVKEQYF. This sequence joins TRBV6-6 and TRBJ2-7; 8 positions agree with TRBD2. Per germline, CDR1 MNHNY and CDR2 SVGAGI (reference sequence). V shed 10 bases, J shed 7 bases, and the junction held 12 bases outside the gene matches. This CDR3 is 13 amino acids long.

The chain recombines TRBV27 with TRBJ1-1; no firm D call. The germline V gene has CDR1 MNHEY and CDR2 SMNVEV (reference sequence). V dropped 8 bases and J dropped 0 bases, with 16 bases sitting between them. This CDR3 is 15 amino acids long. The CDR3 bases are TGTGCCAGCTCGATCAGCGGGCGACTGAACACTGAAGCTTTCTTT. The encoded protein is CASSISGRLNTEAFF.

This clone was counted a few times. This chain joins TRBV6-6 and TRBJ1-3; maybe TRBD1 (6 bases). Germline CDR1 and CDR2: MNHNY and SVGAGI (reference sequence). This CDR3 is 13 amino acids long. The V gene lost 11 bases and the J gene lost 3 bases, with 14 bases spanning the gap. The CDR3, as DNA: TGTGCCGGGCGGCGGGGGCATGGAAACACCATATATTTT. Amino acids: CAGRRGHGNTIYF.

This clone was found a few times. The chain has TRBV4-1 and TRBJ1-6; D is possibly TRBD1 (6 bases). There are 15 residues in the CDR3. The germline V gene has CDR1 MGHRA and CDR2 YSYEKL. The V gene lost 0 bases and the J gene lost 4 bases, with 7 bases spanning the gap. In nucleotides, the CDR3 is TGCGCCAGCAGCCAAGAGGACAGTTATAATTCACCCCTCCACTTT. Amino acids: CASSQEDSYNSPLHF.

This chain links TRBV7-9 with TRBJ1-6, with TRBD1 matching over 9 bases. V lost 1 base, J lost 13 bases, and 11 bases stayed unmatched. Germline V lookup: CDR1 SEHNR, CDR2 FQNEAQ (reference sequence). CDR3 size: 16 residues. The CDR3 spells CASSLGGTGQGHPLHF. The CDR3, as DNA: TGTGCCAGCAGCTTAGGAGGGACAGGGCAGGGCCACCCCCTCCACTTT.

This clone was seen a few times. In DNA form, the CDR3 reads TGTGCCAGCAGCTTGGCGGGCGGGGGGGCTACAGATACGCAGTATTTT. Its protein product is CASSLAGGGATDTQYF. The chain employs TRBV5-6 and TRBJ2-3; the match to TRBD2 covers 9 bases. Looked up from germline, CDR1 is SGHDT and CDR2 is YYEEEE. J gave up 3 bases and V 0 bases, and 5 bases lay outside the gene matches. This CDR3 comprises 16 residues.

The chain has TRBV5-6 and TRBJ1-2; D perhaps matches TRBD1 (6 bases). The germline gives CDR1 SGHDT, CDR2 YYEEEE. CDR3 length: 15 residues. Trimming took off 0 bases at V and 4 bases at J, with 13 bases between the two ends. CDR3: CASSLGQGYRYGYTF. CDR3 bases: TGTGCCAGCAGCTTGGGCCAGGGGTATCGCTATGGCTACACCTTC.

The chain employs TRBV2 and TRBJ2-1; TRBD2 aligns across 10 bases. Losses at the gene ends were 3 bases for V and 6 bases for J; bases not matched to a gene: 5. The germline V gene has CDR1 SNHLY and CDR2 FYNNEI. CDR3 length: 15 residues. The CDR3 DNA follows: TGTGCCAGCAGTGACGAGCGGGAGGGCCCCAATGAGCAGTTCTTC. Its protein product is CASSDEREGPNEQFF.